The text below deals with one T cell receptor (beta chain). Its cognate antigen is unknown. The data stem from a study of cytomegalovirus exposure and HLA in healthy donors. Background on the study: A later analysis reported the same platform for the 110 or so validation repertoires and the 650 to 750 first-cohort repertoires. Findings and limits, study-wide: Whilst most TCR sequences proved rare, a subset of public TCRs occurred across many donors. According to the study, 150 to 200 TCR beta chains were cytomegalovirus-associated.

With V trimmed by 7 bases and J by 1 base, 12 bases remained unmatched. CDR1 is SGDLS, CDR2 YYNGEE, per germline. CDR3 length: 16 residues. The donors were in the approximately 120-subject validation cohort, distinct from the approximately 700-subject first cohort. Profiling relied on immunoSEQ multiplex PCR, and the TCRdb table lists in-frame clones only, not all of them. The sample holds 330,000 or so clones, 75% to 90% seen once. The TCR sequence derives from a woman aged 18-29 years in good health and CMV-seronegative. What was sequenced was PBMCs. The chain recombines TRBV9 with TRBJ1-1, with 8 bases lining up with TRBD1. CDR3 nucleotide sequence: TGTGCCAGCTCCTTGGGGCAGGGGGCTACGAACACTGAAGCTTTCTTT. Residues: CASSLGQGATNTEAFF.